This entry is about one TCR beta chain. The antigen this receptor binds is unknown. Per-base quality was not reported, and no clone a single base away is much larger than it. The data originate from a study of blood T cell repertoires in COVID-19 (dated by TCRdb to 2020 to 2021). As for the study more broadly: The collaborator samples originated in the United States, Italy and Spain and spanned the acute and convalescent phases of COVID-19. The material from the prospective study consisted of cDNA or gDNA derived from T cells, B-cell-depleted T cells, or PBMCs. The repertoires were released in a freely available public database meant as a resource for research on the immune response to SARS-CoV-2. The samples were drawn from the first 160 participants of the ongoing ImmuneRACE study and from 1,254 subjects provided by 6 global collaborators. The dataset comprised deeply sampled blood TCRbeta repertoires from subjects exposed to, actively infected with, or recovered from COVID-19. Where available, HLA class I and class II types were obtained from metadata supplied by the sample provider rather than from assay-based typing. A de-identified subject ID, COVID-19 status, age in years and sex were almost always included in the sample metadata. What the study reported, not specific to this receptor: The quantity of clinical and demographic metadata differed by source and by participant and was supplied without curation.

CDR1 and CDR2, per the germline V gene, are KGHSH and LQKENI. The CDR3 has 16 amino acids, counting the end cysteine and phenylalanine. Only CDR3 DNA is held: 48 bases, read in frame from base 1. V loses 0 bases of germline sequence and J loses 3 bases, and the interval between the two ends is 11 bases. TCRbeta CDR3 regions were amplified from genomic DNA by means of the immunoSEQ Assay, a bias-controlled multiplex PCR. Processing in the source paper ran as follows. The number of nucleated cells in each sample was estimated by amplification of reference gene primers within the assay. Sequence reads were collapsed and filtered to measure the absolute abundance of every unique TCRbeta CDR3 rearrangement. Productive Simpson clonality was computed per sample as the square root of Simpson's diversity index over productive rearrangements. TCRdb carries this immuneACCESS record with in-frame sequences only. Its versions omit some clonotypes, under half of them owing to an unresolved V gene in the studies checked, with the rest unexplained. V, J and clone size are those of that table, while D and trimming were read from the DNA. Counted in this sample were hundreds of thousands of clones; around 87% of them appeared once. The top ten clonotypes cover around 9.3% of the sample.

Participants in the prospective study were aged roughly 18 to 89 years, lived in over 20 United States geographic areas, and enrolled through a virtual design. In the prospective study, cohorts were assigned on the basis of participant-reported clinical history obtained from a screening survey and a study questionnaire. ImmuneRACE Cohort 3 recovered participants were defined by two consecutive negative NP/OP PCR tests, healthcare professional clearance, or symptom resolution. Mobile phlebotomists in the prospective study collected whole blood, serum and a nasopharyngeal or oropharyngeal swab from every participant. Participants in the prospective study had the option to provide additional blood draws and questionnaires over an approximately 2-month period. Prospective study blood samples were shipped either frozen or at room temperature before DNA extraction.

The sequence joins TRBV18 to TRBJ2-2; the D segment could be TRBD2, given 6 matching bases. This TCR came from a woman aged 45-65 years who had recovered from COVID-19. The sequenced material came from PBMCs or T cells enriched from blood (not recorded which). Here the CDR3 is given as CASSPPRGGDTGELFF. The DNA is as follows: TGTGCCAGCTCACCACCGCGGGGCGGCGACACCGGGGAGCTGTTTTTT.